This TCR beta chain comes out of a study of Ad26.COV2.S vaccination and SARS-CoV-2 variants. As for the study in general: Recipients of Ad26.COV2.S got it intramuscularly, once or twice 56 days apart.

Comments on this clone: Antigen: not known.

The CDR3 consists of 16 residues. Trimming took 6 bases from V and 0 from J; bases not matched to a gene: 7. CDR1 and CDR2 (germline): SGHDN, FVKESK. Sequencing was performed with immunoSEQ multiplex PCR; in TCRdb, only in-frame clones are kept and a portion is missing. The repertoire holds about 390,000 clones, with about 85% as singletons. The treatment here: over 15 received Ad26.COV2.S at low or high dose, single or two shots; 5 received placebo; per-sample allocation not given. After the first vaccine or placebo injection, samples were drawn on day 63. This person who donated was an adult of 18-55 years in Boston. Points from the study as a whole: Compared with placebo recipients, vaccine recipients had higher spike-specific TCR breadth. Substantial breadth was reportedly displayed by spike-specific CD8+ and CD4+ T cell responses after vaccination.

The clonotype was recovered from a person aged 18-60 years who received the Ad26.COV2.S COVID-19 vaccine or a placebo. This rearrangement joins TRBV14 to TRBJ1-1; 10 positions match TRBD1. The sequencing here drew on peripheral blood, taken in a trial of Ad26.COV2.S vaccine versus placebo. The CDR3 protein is CASSPGQGVLNTEAFF. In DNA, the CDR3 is TGTGCCAGCAGTCCCGGACAGGGGGTTCTGAACACTGAAGCTTTCTTT.